These 29 T cell receptor beta chains originate from one sample sequenced in a study of shared clonotypes between healthy human individuals. Produced via immunoSEQ multiplex PCR; TCRdb's table is partial and in-frame only. The sample has more than 1,200,000 clones; approximately 98.5% are singletons. The material sequenced was naive CD4+ T cells sorted from blood. Subset denoted: CD45RA+ positively selected. The receptors stem from a man younger than 40 in good health.

The rearrangement links TRBV18 to TRBJ2-1; D not resolved. The CDR3 length is 16 residues. V lost 1 base and J lost 0, with 10 bases in between. Germline V gene data show CDR1 as KGHSH and CDR2 as LQKENI. This chain's CDR3 is CASSPLARSSYNEQFF. The CDR3 DNA sequence: TGTGCCAGCTCACCACTGGCGAGGAGCTCCTACAATGAGCAGTTCTTC.

This clone was detected only once. The genes are TRBV7-2 and TRBJ2-3; perhaps TRBD1 as D (5 bases). CDR1 and CDR2 (germline): SGHTA, FQGNSA. This CDR3 spans 15 amino acids. V was shortened by 0 bases and J by 6 bases, with 13 bases between the two germline ends. The CDR3 loop reads CASSLAGPSRDTQYF. DNA of the CDR3: TGTGCCAGCAGCTTAGCGGGGCCTAGTCGGGATACGCAGTATTTT.

The V gene is TRBV5-1, the J gene TRBJ1-4; TRBD1 matches 7 bases. This CDR3 has 15 amino acids. Trimming at V came to 1 base and at J to 2 bases, leaving 2 bases not matched to a gene. Germline-derived CDR1 and CDR2 are SGHRS and YFSETQ. CDR3 sequence: CASSLLTGTNEKLFF. The CDR3 nucleotides read TGCGCCAGCAGCTTGTTGACAGGGACTAATGAAAAACTGTTTTTT.

This rearrangement joins TRBV29-1 to TRBJ1-1; TRBD1 might be the D (5 bases). The length of the CDR3 is 15 residues. With 5 bases removed from V and 1 base from J, the gap between germline ends came to 17 bases. The germline CDR1 and CDR2 sequences are SQVTM and ANQGSEA. The DNA of the CDR3 is TGCAGCGTTTCGGAAATAGGGGCTGAGAACACTGAAGCTTTCTTT. Translating it yields CSVSEIGAENTEAFF.

The chain carries TRBV7-2 and TRBJ2-7; D gene unclear. CDR1 and CDR2 (germline): SGHTA, FQGNSA. The V and J ends lost 5 bases and 3 bases respectively, with 14 bases between them. The CDR3 consists of 14 residues. The CDR3 reads CASSTTTQVYEQYF. The CDR3 coding sequence is TGTGCCAGCAGCACTACGACTCAAGTCTACGAGCAGTACTTC. The full variable domain, its missing parts supplied by reference TRBV7-2 and TRBJ2-7, is GAGVSQSPSNKVTEKGKDVELRCDPISGHTALYWYRQSLGQGLEFLIYFQGNSAPDKSGLPSDRFSAERTGGSVSTLTIQRTQQEDSAVYLCASSTTTQVYEQYFGPGTRLTVT.

The chain links TRBV5-6 to TRBJ2-5; D gene uncertain. CDR1 SGHDT and CDR2 YYEEEE come from the germline V gene. V shed 0 bases and J shed 2 bases, with 11 bases lying between them. The CDR3 is 15 residues long. In DNA form, the CDR3 reads TGTGCCAGCAGCTTGGTTAGGCGGAAACAAGAGACCCAGTACTTC. Encoded protein: CASSLVRRKQETQYF.

The V gene is TRBV6-4, the J gene TRBJ1-2; D remains unclear. Trimming cost V 2 bases and J 7 bases, with 11 bases left between them. This CDR3 contains 13 residues. Germline V gene sequence: CDR1 MRHNA, CDR2 SNTAGT. The CDR3 sequence: CASSDRPRGGYTF. The CDR3 nucleotides read TGTGCCAGCAGTGACCGTCCTCGCGGTGGCTACACCTTC.

This chain links TRBV7-2 with TRBJ2-2, with 9 bases lining up with TRBD1. CDR1 and CDR2 (germline): SGHTA, FQGNSA. Germline trimming cut 4 bases from V and 7 bases from J; bases unmatched to any gene: 7. The CDR3 has 15 amino acids. CDR3 region: CASSSGTGLNGELFF. In nucleotides, the CDR3 is TGTGCCAGCAGCTCCGGGACAGGGTTAAACGGGGAGCTGTTTTTT.

Points on this clone: Other DNA sequences in this sample translate to the same CDR3. The gene calls are TRBV7-9 and TRBJ1-3; D gene uncertain. Deletions cut 5 bases from V and 1 base from J, with 9 bases between. Germline assignment: CDR1 SEHNR and CDR2 FQNEAQ (reference sequence). This CDR3 contains 14 residues. Here the CDR3 DNA reads TGTGCCAGCAGCCCTCCGGGGTCTGGAAACACCATATATTTT. This codes for CASSPPGSGNTIYF.

The chain is built from TRBV27 and TRBJ2-2; 8 bases are a match to TRBD1. The CDR3 contains 15 residues. Germline CDR1 and CDR2: MNHEY and SMNVEV (reference sequence). Trimming took 5 bases from V and 7 from J; bases not matched to a gene: 9. The CDR3 region has the DNA TGTGCCAGCAGTCATAGGACAGGGAGCGGCGGGGAGCTGTTTTTT. Its protein is CASSHRTGSGGELFF.

The rearrangement uses TRBV27 and TRBJ2-1; D is perhaps TRBD2 (6 bases). Trimming pared 3 bases from V and 0 bases from J, leaving 12 bases between. CDR1 and CDR2 from the germline V gene are MNHEY and SMNVEV (reference sequence). CDR3 length equals 16 residues. CDR3 nucleotides: TGTGCCAGCAGTTTTCTGGGGAGGTCCTCCTACAATGAGCAGTTCTTC. Protein sequence: CASSFLGRSSYNEQFF.

The chain links TRBV5-4 to TRBJ1-4; D is ambiguous. Looked up from germline, CDR1 is SGHNT and CDR2 is YYREEE (reference sequence). The V gene lost 7 bases and the J gene lost 0 bases, with 10 bases spanning the gap. The CDR3 spans 14 residues. The CDR3 nucleotides are TGTGCCAGCTCCCCTGTTGCAACTAATGAAAAACTGTTTTTT. Translation gives CASSPVATNEKLFF. The complete variable domain, with remaining parts taken from reference TRBV5-4 and TRBJ1-4, reads ETGVTQSPTHLIKTRGQQVTLRCSSQSGHNTVSWYQQALGQGPQFIFQYYREEENGRGNFPPRFSGLQFPNYSSELNVNALELDDSALYLCASSPVATNEKLFFGSGTQLSVL.

The CDR3 coding sequence is TGTGCCAGCAGTAGGGCGGGAGAGTCCTACGAGCAGTACTTC. This codes for CASSRAGESYEQYF. This rearrangement joins TRBV7-8 to TRBJ2-7; 7 bases align to TRBD2. The CDR3 contains 14 residues. J lost 1 base, V lost 6 bases, and 6 bases had no gene match. Germline V gives CDR1 SGHVS, CDR2 FQNEAQ. Using reference TRBV7-8 and TRBJ2-7 for the parts outside the CDR3, the full variable domain is GAGVSQSPRYKVAKRGQDVALRCDPISGHVSLFWYQQALGQGPEFLTYFQNEAQLDKSGLPSDRFFAERPEGSVSTLKIQRTQQEDSAVYLCASSRAGESYEQYFGPGTRLTVT.

A single count supports this clone. The sample holds other DNA sequences that translate to the same CDR3. This sequence joins TRBV28 and TRBJ2-7; maybe TRBD2 (7 bases). This CDR3 comprises 15 residues. V lost 4 bases and J 0 bases, leaving 13 bases between the germline ends. Germline V CDR1 and CDR2: MDHEN, SYDVKM. CDR3 residues: CASSSPGGGSYEQYF. The DNA of the CDR3 is TGTGCCAGCAGTTCCCCGGGGGGCGGCTCCTACGAGCAGTACTTC.

The chain carries TRBV7-9 and TRBJ2-1; D ambiguous. CDR1 and CDR2 (germline): SEHNR, FQNEAQ (reference sequence). The CDR3 has 13 amino acids. V was shortened by 4 bases and J by 13 bases, with 17 bases between the two germline ends. CDR3 in DNA: TGTGCCAGCAGCTCCGCCTTACTCGAATACCAGTTCTTC. Its translation is CASSSALLEYQFF.

The rearrangement joins TRBV28 to TRBJ2-7; 9 bases agree with TRBD1. The CDR3 contains 15 residues. Germline CDR1 and CDR2: MDHEN and SYDVKM. The V segment lost 6 bases and the J segment 3 bases; nucleotides outside the gene matches: 9. CDR3 in DNA: TGTGCCAGCAGAACCCCGGGACAGGGAAACTACGAGCAGTACTTC. This encodes CASRTPGQGNYEQYF.

This clone occurred once. The chain recombines TRBV28 with TRBJ2-7, with unresolved D. CDR1 and CDR2 (germline): MDHEN, SYDVKM. V lost 6 bases, J lost 3 bases, and 18 bases lay in between. The CDR3 runs 15 residues. CDR3 loop: CASSRAVGVNYEQYF. For the CDR3, the DNA is TGTGCCAGCAGCCGAGCAGTGGGCGTTAACTACGAGCAGTACTTC.

The V gene is TRBV7-6, the J gene TRBJ2-1; TRBD2 agrees at 9 bases. Germline CDR1 is SGHVS and CDR2 is FNYEAQ. The CDR3 runs to 16 residues. V gave up 1 base and J gave up 4 bases; unmatched junction bases: 5. CDR3 DNA sequence: TGTGCCAGCAGCTTAGTGGCTAGCGGGGAGTACAATGAGCAGTTCTTC. Its translation is CASSLVASGEYNEQFF.

The rearrangement joins TRBV27 to TRBJ2-3; 7 bases align to TRBD2. Germline V gene data show CDR1 as MNHEY and CDR2 as SMNVEV (reference sequence). Trimming removed 6 bases from V and 2 bases from J; junction bases left unmatched: 8. The CDR3 contains 15 residues. CDR3 nucleotides: TGTGCCAGCAGGCGTGGCGGGAGCGCCACAGATACGCAGTATTTT. This encodes CASRRGGSATDTQYF.

This chain connects TRBV7-2 to TRBJ2-1; D is unresolved. V lost 5 bases, J lost 12 bases, and 11 bases lay in between. CDR3 size: 11 residues. Germline V gene lookup returns CDR1 SGHTA and CDR2 FQGNSA. Here the CDR3 reads CASSLKGAQFF. For the CDR3, the DNA is TGTGCCAGCAGCCTCAAGGGCGCGCAGTTCTTC.

This clone was counted a single time. This chain joins TRBV7-2 and TRBJ1-1; D is unclear. Germline V CDR1 and CDR2: SGHTA, FQGNSA. Trimming stripped 1 base from V and 1 base from J, with 7 bases between. This CDR3 comprises 14 residues. In DNA form, the CDR3 reads TGTGCCAGCAGCTTAGGTTGGGCGAACACTGAAGCTTTCTTT. It encodes CASSLGWANTEAFF.

V gene TRBV10-3 combines with J gene TRBJ2-3; 9 bases fit TRBD2. The V gene's germline CDR1 is ENHRY and CDR2 SYGVKD. The CDR3 extends over 15 amino acids. With 6 bases clipped from V and 7 bases from J, the junction kept 11 bases outside the gene matches. The CDR3 bases are TGTGCCATCAGGCTGACTAGCGGCCCTCCCAATACGCAGTATTTT. This sequence encodes CAIRLTSGPPNTQYF.

This sequence joins TRBV19 and TRBJ1-2; no definite D call. The CDR3 covers 16 residues. The germline gives CDR1 LNHDA, CDR2 SQIVND (reference sequence). The germline V and J ends were trimmed by 2 bases and 7 bases, with 20 bases remaining between them. The CDR3 is CASSIPPAGSVSGYTF. The CDR3, as DNA: TGTGCCAGTAGTATACCCCCCGCGGGGTCCGTAAGTGGCTACACCTTC. Full variable domain (remainder filled in from reference TRBV19 and TRBJ1-2): DGGITQSPKYLFRKEGQNVTLSCEQNLNHDAMYWYRQDPGQGLRLIYYSQIVNDFQKGDIAEGYSVSREKKESFPLTVTSAQKNPTAFYLCASSIPPAGSVSGYTFGSGTRLTVV.

The chain links TRBV18 to TRBJ2-1, with TRBD2 matching over 7 bases. The germline V gene has CDR1 KGHSH and CDR2 LQKENI. The CDR3 runs to 15 residues. J was trimmed by 4 bases and V by 6 bases; bases with no gene match: 9. CDR3 in amino acids: CASSHGGGPYNEQFF. CDR3 bases: TGTGCCAGCTCCCACGGGGGAGGGCCGTACAATGAGCAGTTCTTC.

The V call is TRBV28, the J call TRBJ2-1, with 13 bases identical to TRBD2. This CDR3 is built from 20 residues. Unmatched junction bases numbered 10, after V lost 2 bases and J lost 0 bases. Germline CDR1 reads MDHEN; CDR2 reads SYDVKM. CDR3: CASSLVTSGRVSISYNEQFF. Written as DNA, the CDR3 is TGTGCCAGCAGTTTAGTCACTAGCGGGAGGGTTAGCATCTCCTACAATGAGCAGTTCTTC.

The table lists this clone with a count of one. The chain recombines TRBV19 with TRBJ1-2; D not resolved. Trimming stripped 5 bases from V and 8 bases from J, with 9 bases between. The length of the CDR3 is 11 residues. Per germline, CDR1 LNHDA and CDR2 SQIVND (reference sequence). CDR3 region: CASSEDLGYTF. DNA of the CDR3: TGTGCCAGTAGTGAGGACCTGGGCTACACCTTC.

The V and J genes are TRBV5-6 and TRBJ2-1, with TRBD2 matching 10 bases. The CDR3 covers 16 residues. Losses at the gene ends were 4 bases for V and 6 bases for J; bases not matched to a gene: 10. In germline, CDR1 is SGHDT, CDR2 YYEEEE. The CDR3 region is CASSLPGLAAPNEQFF. The CDR3 DNA sequence: TGTGCCAGCAGCCTTCCCGGACTAGCGGCCCCCAATGAGCAGTTCTTC. Complete variable domain (other parts from reference TRBV5-6 and TRBJ2-1): DAGVTQSPTHLIKTRGQQVTLRCSPKSGHDTVSWYQQALGQGPQFIFQYYEEEERQRGNFPDRFSGHQFPNYSSELNVNALLLGDSALYLCASSLPGLAAPNEQFFGPGTRLTVL.

The chain recombines TRBV10-3 with TRBJ2-7, with 8 nucleotides matching TRBD2. The CDR3 loop spans 19 amino acids. Germline V gene sequence: CDR1 ENHRY, CDR2 SYGVKD. The V gene end was trimmed by 8 bases and the J gene end by 5 bases; junction bases not matched to a gene: 26. In DNA form, the CDR3 reads TGTGCCATCGATGGGGGTAGCGGGACCCCCATTGTCCTAATCGACGAGCAGTACTTC. This translates into CAIDGGSGTPIVLIDEQYF.

The V gene is TRBV9, the J gene TRBJ2-7; 7 positions match TRBD2. V lost 2 bases, J lost 4 bases, and 12 bases stayed unmatched. The germline V gene has CDR1 SGDLS and CDR2 YYNGEE. The CDR3 contains 16 residues. CDR3 in DNA: TGTGCCAGCAGCGTGACCGCGCGTGCGGGAGAATACGAGCAGTACTTC. Its translation is CASSVTARAGEYEQYF.